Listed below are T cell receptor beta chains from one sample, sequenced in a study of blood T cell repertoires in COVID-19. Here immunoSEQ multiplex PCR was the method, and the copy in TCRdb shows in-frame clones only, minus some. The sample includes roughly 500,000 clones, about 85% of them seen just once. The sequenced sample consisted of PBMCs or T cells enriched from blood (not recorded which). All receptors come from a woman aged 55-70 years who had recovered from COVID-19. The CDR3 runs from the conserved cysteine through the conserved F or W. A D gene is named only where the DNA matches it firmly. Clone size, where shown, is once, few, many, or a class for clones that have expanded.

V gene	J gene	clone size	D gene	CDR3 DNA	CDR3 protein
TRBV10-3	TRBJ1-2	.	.	TGTGCCATCAGTGCCCGGGGGGAGGGCTATGGCTACACCTTC	CAISARGEGYGYTF
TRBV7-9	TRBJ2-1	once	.	TGTGCCAGCAGCTTAGGCCAGGATTACAATGAGCAGTTCTTC	CASSLGQDYNEQFF
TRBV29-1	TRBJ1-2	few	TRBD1	TGCAGCGCTGGACAGGGGGTCAATGGCTACACCTTC	CSAGQGVNGYTF
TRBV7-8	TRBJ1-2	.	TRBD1	TGTGCCAGCAGCTTAGGGGACAGGGATATTATTGGCTACACCTTC	CASSLGDRDIIGYTF
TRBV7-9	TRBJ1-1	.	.	TGTGCCAGCAGCTCACGGGGGGGACAACCCGGTCCAGGAGCTTTCTTT	CASSSRGGQPGPGAFF
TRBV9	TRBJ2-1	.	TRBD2	TGTGCCAGCAGCGTAGAGTGGGGGACTAGCGGTGACAATGAGCAGTTCTTC	CASSVEWGTSGDNEQFF
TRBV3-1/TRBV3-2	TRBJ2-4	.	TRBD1	TGTGCCAGCAGCCTACAGGGGGCTGGAAACATTCAGTACTTC	CASSLQGAGNIQYF
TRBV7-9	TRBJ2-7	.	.	TGTGCCAGCAGCTTTGCCCCTACCTCCTACGAGCAGTACTTC	CASSFAPTSYEQYF
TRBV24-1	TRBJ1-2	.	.	TGTGCCACCAGTGATCCCTCAGATTACTATGGCTACACCTTC	CATSDPSDYYGYTF
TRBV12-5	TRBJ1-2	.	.	TGTGCTAGTGGTTTGGGCGGATACTATGGCTACACCTTC	CASGLGGYYGYTF
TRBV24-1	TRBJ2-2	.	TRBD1	TGTGCCACCAGTGATTTGCGAATCGGGGACAGGGATCCAGCCGGGGAGCTGTTTTTT	CATSDLRIGDRDPAGELFF
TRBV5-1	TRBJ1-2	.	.	TGCGCCAGCAGCTTGGAGGCGGGGGCGGACTATGGCTACACCTTC	CASSLEAGADYGYTF
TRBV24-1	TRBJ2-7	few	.	TGTGCCACCAGTGATTCAGGATTAGCGTCCTACGAGCAGTACTTC	CATSDSGLASYEQYF
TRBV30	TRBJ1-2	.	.	TGTGCCTGGAGTCCCCCCACGGGGAATTCCTATGGCTACACCTTC	CAWSPPTGNSYGYTF
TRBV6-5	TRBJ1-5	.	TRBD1	TGTGCCAGCAGTATGTACCGGGACAGGGGGCAGCCCCAGCATTTT	CASSMYRDRGQPQHF
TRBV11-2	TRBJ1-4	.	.	TGTGCCAGCAGCTTAAGATGGGGCCCTGCAACTAATGAAAAACTGTTTTTT	CASSLRWGPATNEKLFF
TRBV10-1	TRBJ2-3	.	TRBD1	TGCGCCAGCAGTGAAGGGGACAGGGACGCAGATACGCAGTATTTT	CASSEGDRDADTQYF
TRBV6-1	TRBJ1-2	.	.	TGTGCCAGCAGTGAGGGGGCGGGTGGCTACACCTTC	CASSEGAGGYTF
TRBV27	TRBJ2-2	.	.	TGTGCCAGCAGTTTATTAGGCAGGGCCGTTACCACCGGGGAGCTGTTTTTT	CASSLLGRAVTTGELFF
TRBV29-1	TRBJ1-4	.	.	TGCAGCGTTACTGGGGCGGCTAATGAAAAACTGTTTTTT	CSVTGAANEKLFF
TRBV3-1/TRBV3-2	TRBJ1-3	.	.	TGTGCCAGCAGCCAAGGGAGTGGAAACACCATATATTTT	CASSQGSGNTIYF
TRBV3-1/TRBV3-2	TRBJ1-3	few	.	TGTGCCAGCAGCCAAGTCGGGGGGCAGGGAAACACCATATATTTT	CASSQVGGQGNTIYF
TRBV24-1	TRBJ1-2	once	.	TGTGCCACCAGTGATTTCACAGGCTATGGCTACACCTTC	CATSDFTGYGYTF
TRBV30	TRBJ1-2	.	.	TGTGCCTGGAGTTTTCAGAACTATGGCTACACCTTC	CAWSFQNYGYTF
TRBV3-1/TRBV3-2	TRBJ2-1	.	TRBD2	TGTGCCAGCAGCCGAGCGGGGGGGCACAATGAGCAGTTCTTC	CASSRAGGHNEQFF
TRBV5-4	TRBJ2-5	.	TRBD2	TGTGCCAGCAGCTTTAAGGGACTAGCGGAAGAGACCCAGTACTTC	CASSFKGLAEETQYF
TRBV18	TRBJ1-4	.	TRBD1	TGTGCCAGCTCCCCGGGACAGGGTTATAAGAATGAAAAACTGTTTTTT	CASSPGQGYKNEKLFF
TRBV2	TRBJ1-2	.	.	TGTGCCAGCAGTGAACGGGATGGCTACACCTTC	CASSERDGYTF
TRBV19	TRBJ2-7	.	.	TGTGCCAGTAGTATGGGACTCTCCTACGAGCAGTACTTC	CASSMGLSYEQYF
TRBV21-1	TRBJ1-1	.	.	TGTGCCACCCCTGGGACAGGGGGCTTCGACACTGAAGCTTTCTTT	CATPGTGGFDTEAFF
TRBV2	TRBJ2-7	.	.	TGTGCCAGCAGTGAGACTGGGGGGAGTCGGTTCAGTGACTTC	CASSETGGSRFSDF
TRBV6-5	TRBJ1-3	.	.	TGTGCCAGCAGTAGATCAGGGATACCGAACACCATATATTTT	CASSRSGIPNTIYF
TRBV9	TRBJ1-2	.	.	TGTGCCAGCAGCCCGGGGGGGGGTTTTGAATATGGCTACACCTTC	CASSPGGGFEYGYTF
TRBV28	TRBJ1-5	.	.	TGTGCCAGCAGTTTCCCCGACAGGATGGCTCAGCCCCAGCATTTT	CASSFPDRMAQPQHF
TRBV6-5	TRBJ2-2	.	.	TGTGCCAGCAGTTACTCGCGGATTAGCGGGGAGCTGTTTTTT	CASSYSRISGELFF
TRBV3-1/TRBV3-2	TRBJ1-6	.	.	TGTGCCAGCAGCCAAGGAGGGGGAACCTATAATTCACCCCTCCACTTT	CASSQGGGTYNSPLHF
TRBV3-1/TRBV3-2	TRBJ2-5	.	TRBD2	TGTGCCAGCAGACTAGCGGGAGACGGACAAGAGACCCAGTACTTC	CASRLAGDGQETQYF
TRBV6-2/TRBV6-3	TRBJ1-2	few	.	TGTGCCAGCAGTCTTCCAGGCTTCTATGGCTACACCTTC	CASSLPGFYGYTF
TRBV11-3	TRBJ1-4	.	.	TGTGCCAGCAGCTCCCACTCCACCAAAGACAGGACTTCAACTAATGAAAAACTGTTTTTT	CASSSHSTKDRTSTNEKLFF
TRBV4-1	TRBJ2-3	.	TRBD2	TGCGCCAGCAGCCAAGTTCCTCTAGCGGGGGGTCCAGATACGCAGTATTTT	CASSQVPLAGGPDTQYF
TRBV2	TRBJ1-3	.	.	TGTGCCAGCATGGAGGCGTCTGGAAACACCATATATTTT	CASMEASGNTIYF
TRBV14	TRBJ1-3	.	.	TGTGCCAGCAGCCAAGTGGTACACTCTGGAAACACCATATATTTT	CASSQVVHSGNTIYF